The next 2 T cell receptor beta chains were all read from a single sample in a study of T cells in Graves' hyperthyroidism and ophthalmopathy. Amplified TCR beta CDR3 regions derived from RNA transcripts. TCR CDR3 regions were first amplified by RT-PCR with HTBI primers. MiXCR, run by TCRdb on the multiplex PCR reads, gives a single entry per CDR3 protein. The table includes approximately 610,000 distinct CDR3 sequences, around 15% detected once. Sequencing input: blood. These receptor sequences come from a woman in her forties with Graves' ophthalmopathy.

This clonotype has at least ten counts. This sequence joins TRBV20-1 and TRBJ1-6, with 7 positions matching TRBD1. Germline V CDR1 and CDR2: DFQATT, SNEGSKA (reference sequence). V lost 5 bases and J lost 3; bases outside the gene matches: 4. The CDR3 contains 14 residues. CDR3 DNA sequence: TGCAGTGCTGAGGACAGGAACTATAATTCACCCCTCCACTTT. This translates into CSAEDRNYNSPLHF.

At least ten counts were recorded for this clonotype. The chain recombines TRBV29-1 with TRBJ1-5; D unclear. Germline values: CDR1 SQVTM, CDR2 ANQGSEA. V was clipped by 4 bases and J by 0 bases, with 10 bases between them. The CDR3 runs to 14 residues. CDR3: CSVAETVSNQPQHF. CDR3 coding DNA: TGCAGCGTTGCCGAAACAGTTAGCAATCAGCCCCAGCATTTT.